This TCR beta chain stems from a study of blood T cell repertoires in COVID-19. Study-level background: The study drew acute and convalescent COVID-19 samples from the United States, Italy and Spain. T cells, B-cell-depleted T cells, or PBMCs provided the cDNA or gDNA that served as material.

Between the trimmed V and J ends, which lost 3 bases and 0 bases, there was a span of 18 bases. Per germline, CDR1 SGHRS and CDR2 YFSETQ. This CDR3 has 17 amino acids. Measured with immunoSEQ multiplex PCR; TCRdb has only the in-frame clones, and not every one. This sample yields around 480,000 clones, of which around 89% are seen a single time; over 9.5% belongs to the top ten. V usage is TRBV5-1 and J usage is TRBJ1-2; D gene ambiguous. This receptor was obtained from a woman in her forties or fifties with COVID-19, enrolled during active disease. Material for sequencing was peripheral blood. The CDR3 is CASSSRGTQSPNYGYTF. The CDR3 region has the DNA TGCGCCAGCAGCTCAAGAGGAACCCAGTCTCCTAACTATGGCTACACCTTC. Drawing the rest from reference TRBV5-1 and TRBJ1-2, the complete variable domain is KAGVTQTPRYLIKTRGQQVTLSCSPISGHRSVSWYQQTPGQGLQFLFEYFSETQRNKGNFPGRFSGRQFSNSRSEMNVSTLELGDSALYLCASSSRGTQSPNYGYTFGSGTRLTVV.